The sequence of this T cell receptor (beta chain) was determined in a study of blood T cell repertoires in COVID-19. Study at large: COVID-19 samples from acute and convalescent phases originated in the United States, Italy and Spain. In each case, the material was cDNA or gDNA derived from T cells, B-cell-depleted T cells, or PBMCs.

In the original analysis: Reference gene primers were amplified, and this amplification served to estimate nucleated cell counts. TCRdb's table, derived via immunoSEQ multiplex PCR, lists solely in-frame clones and lacks some. Clonal size and the V and J genes are those of that table, whereas D and trimming came from the DNA. Of 90,000 to 130,000 clones listed, 60% to 80% were seen once; the top ten hold 16%. Sequencing was done on a sample of peripheral blood. The sequence came from a woman aged 80 or over with active or convalescent COVID-19.

The CDR3 spells CASSIQGDYGYTF. The CDR3 nucleotides read TGTGCCAGCAGTATACAGGGGGACTATGGCTACACCTTC. The chain recombines TRBV28 with TRBJ1-2; 8 bases align to TRBD1. V was pared by 5 bases and J by 3 bases, with 2 bases of the junction left unmatched. Per the germline V gene, CDR1 is MDHEN and CDR2 is SYDVKM. CDR3 length: 13 residues.